This TCR beta chain emerged from a study of vaccination effects on CD4 cells after COVID-19. Pools of viral peptides were used by the ViraFEST assay to expand antigen-specific CD4+ T cells ahead of sequencing. At the end of approximately 10 days of culture, CD4+ T cells were isolated. No vaccinee had earlier SARS-CoV-2 infection, and nucleocapsid antibodies were negative. A half-medium replacement with IL-2 medium was carried out on days 3 and 7. Findings and caveats of the study: The vaccine-induced clones of healthy vaccinees included only 1 of 255 that cross-reacted with common cold coronaviruses. Marked clonal contraction of infection- and vaccine-induced clones was seen late after vaccination. Recruitment yielded few convalescent patients, and the study had no early post-infection timepoints.

This clone was recorded a few times. Its matching antigen is unknown. Measured with immunoSEQ multiplex PCR; TCRdb has only the in-frame clones, and not every one. This repertoire shows under 45,000 clones, 70% to 85% found once; its top ten account for approximately 2.8%. CDR1 and CDR2 (germline): SGHKS, YYEKEE (reference sequence). This CDR3 region has 17 residues. With 4 bases clipped from V and 1 base from J, the junction kept 11 bases outside the gene matches. The gene calls are TRBV5-5 and TRBJ2-3; 8 positions agree with TRBD1. This clonotype was obtained from a human donor who received a COVID-19 vaccine. The material sequenced was CD4+ T cells from PBMCs cultured with HCoV-NL63 spike peptides, taken before COVID-19 vaccination. The CDR3: CASSRLGDRIRTDTQYF. CDR3 nucleotide sequence: TGTGCCAGCAGCCGATTGGGGGACAGGATACGCACAGATACGCAGTATTTT.